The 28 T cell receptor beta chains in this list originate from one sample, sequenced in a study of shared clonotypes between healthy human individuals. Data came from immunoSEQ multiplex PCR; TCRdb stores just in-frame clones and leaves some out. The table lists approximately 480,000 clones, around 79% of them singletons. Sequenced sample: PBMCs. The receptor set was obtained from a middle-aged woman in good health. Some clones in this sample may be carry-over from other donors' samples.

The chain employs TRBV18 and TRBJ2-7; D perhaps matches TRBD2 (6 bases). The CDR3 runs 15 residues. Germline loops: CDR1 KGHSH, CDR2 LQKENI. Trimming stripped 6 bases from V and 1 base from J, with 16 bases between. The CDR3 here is CASSRMAGGSYEQYF. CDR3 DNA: TGTGCCAGCTCCCGGATGGCCGGGGGATCCTACGAGCAGTACTTC.

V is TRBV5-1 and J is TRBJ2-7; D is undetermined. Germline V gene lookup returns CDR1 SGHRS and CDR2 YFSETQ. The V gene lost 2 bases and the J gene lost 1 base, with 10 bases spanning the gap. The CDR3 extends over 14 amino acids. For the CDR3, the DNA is TGCGCCAGCAGCTTCTCACTCCGTTCCTACGAGCAGTACTTC. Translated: CASSFSLRSYEQYF.

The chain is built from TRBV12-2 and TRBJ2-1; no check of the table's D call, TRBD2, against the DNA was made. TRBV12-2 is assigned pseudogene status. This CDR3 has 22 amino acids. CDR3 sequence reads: CASRPRRPFSGRAPAYYNEQFF. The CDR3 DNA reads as TGTGCAAGTCGCCCTAGGAGACCTTTTAGCGGGAGGGCCCCAGCCTACTACAATGAGCAGTTCTTC.

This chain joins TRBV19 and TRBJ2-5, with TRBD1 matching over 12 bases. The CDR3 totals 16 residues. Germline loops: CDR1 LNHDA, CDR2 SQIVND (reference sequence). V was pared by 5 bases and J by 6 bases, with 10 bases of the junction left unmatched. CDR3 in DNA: TGTGCCAGTAGTGTTTCCGGGACAGGGGGCCGAAAGACCCAGTACTTC. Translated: CASSVSGTGGRKTQYF.

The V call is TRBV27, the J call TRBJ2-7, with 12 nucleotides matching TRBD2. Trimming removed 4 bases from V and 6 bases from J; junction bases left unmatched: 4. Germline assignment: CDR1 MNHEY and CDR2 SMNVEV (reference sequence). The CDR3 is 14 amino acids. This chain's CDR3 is CASSSLAGGGEQYF. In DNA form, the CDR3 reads TGTGCCAGCAGTTCCCTAGCGGGAGGGGGCGAGCAGTACTTC.

CDR3 sequence (DNA): TGTGCCAGCAGTTACGGCCGACAGGGTGAAAAACTGTTTTTT. Translating gives CASSYGRQGEKLFF. The genes are TRBV6-6 and TRBJ1-4; 7 nucleotides match TRBD1. The ends lost 2 bases at V and 7 bases at J; junction bases unmatched: 4. This CDR3 contains 14 residues. Looked up from germline, CDR1 is MNHNY and CDR2 is SVGAGI (reference sequence).

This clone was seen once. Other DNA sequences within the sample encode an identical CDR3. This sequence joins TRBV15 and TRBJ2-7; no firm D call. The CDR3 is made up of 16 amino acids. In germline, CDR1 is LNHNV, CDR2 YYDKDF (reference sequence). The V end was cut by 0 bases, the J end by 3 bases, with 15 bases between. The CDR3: CATSRDQEGLIYEQYF. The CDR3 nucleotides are TGTGCCACCAGCAGAGATCAGGAAGGGCTTATCTACGAGCAGTACTTC.

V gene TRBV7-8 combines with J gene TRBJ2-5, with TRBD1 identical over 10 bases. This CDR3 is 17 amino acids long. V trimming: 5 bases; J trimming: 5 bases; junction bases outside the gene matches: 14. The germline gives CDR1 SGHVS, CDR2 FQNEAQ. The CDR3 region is CASSEFRTGGLRETQYF. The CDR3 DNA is TGTGCCAGCAGCGAATTCCGGACAGGGGGATTAAGGGAGACCCAGTACTTC. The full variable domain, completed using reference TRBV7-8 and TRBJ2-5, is GAGVSQSPRYKVAKRGQDVALRCDPISGHVSLFWYQQALGQGPEFLTYFQNEAQLDKSGLPSDRFFAERPEGSVSTLKIQRTQQEDSAVYLCASSEFRTGGLRETQYFGPGTRLLVL.

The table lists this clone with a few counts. DNA of the CDR3: TGTGCCAGTAGTACTTCGGGACTAGCGGCCTACGAGCAGTACTTC. Its translation is CASSTSGLAAYEQYF. The chain combines TRBV19 with TRBJ2-7; TRBD2 aligns across 11 bases. This CDR3 is built from 15 residues. Germline V lookup: CDR1 LNHDA, CDR2 SQIVND (reference sequence). V was pared by 4 bases and J by 2 bases, with 4 bases of the junction left unmatched.

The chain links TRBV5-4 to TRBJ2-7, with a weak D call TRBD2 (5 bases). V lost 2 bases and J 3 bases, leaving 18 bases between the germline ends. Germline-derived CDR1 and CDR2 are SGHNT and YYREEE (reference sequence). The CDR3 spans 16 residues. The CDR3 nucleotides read TGTGCCAGCAGCTTCGGCGGGCCAGGAGCGGACTACGAGCAGTACTTC. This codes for CASSFGGPGADYEQYF.

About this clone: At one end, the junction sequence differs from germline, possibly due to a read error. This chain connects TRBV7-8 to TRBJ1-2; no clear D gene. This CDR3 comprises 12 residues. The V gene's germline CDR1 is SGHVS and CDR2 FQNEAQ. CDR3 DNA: TGTGCCAGCAGCCTAGCCGCGGGTGACTACACCTTC. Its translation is CASSLAAGDYTF.

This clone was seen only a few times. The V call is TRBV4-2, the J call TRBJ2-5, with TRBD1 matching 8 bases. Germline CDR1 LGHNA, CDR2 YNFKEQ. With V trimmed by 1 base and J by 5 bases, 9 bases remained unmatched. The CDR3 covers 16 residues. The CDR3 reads CASSQGGQGAWETQYF. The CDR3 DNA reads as TGTGCCAGCAGCCAAGGGGGTCAGGGGGCTTGGGAGACCCAGTACTTC.

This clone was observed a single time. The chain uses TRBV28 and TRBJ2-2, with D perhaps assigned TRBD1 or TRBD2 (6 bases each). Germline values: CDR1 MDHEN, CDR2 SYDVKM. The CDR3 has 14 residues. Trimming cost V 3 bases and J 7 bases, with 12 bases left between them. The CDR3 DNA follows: TGTGCCAGCAGTTTTAACAGGGAGGTCGGGGAGCTGTTTTTT. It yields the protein CASSFNREVGELFF.

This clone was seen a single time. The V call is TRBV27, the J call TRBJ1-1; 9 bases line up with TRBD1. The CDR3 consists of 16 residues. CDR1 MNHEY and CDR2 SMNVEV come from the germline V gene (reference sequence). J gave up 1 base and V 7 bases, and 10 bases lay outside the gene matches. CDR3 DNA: TGTGCCAGCAAGCGTTACTCGGGACAGGGGAACACTGAAGCTTTCTTT. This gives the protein CASKRYSGQGNTEAFF.

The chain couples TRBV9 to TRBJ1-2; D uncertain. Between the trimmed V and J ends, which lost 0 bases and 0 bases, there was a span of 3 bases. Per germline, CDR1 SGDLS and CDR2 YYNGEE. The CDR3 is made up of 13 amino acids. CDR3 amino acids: CASSVASNYGYTF. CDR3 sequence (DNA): TGTGCCAGCAGCGTAGCTTCTAACTATGGCTACACCTTC.

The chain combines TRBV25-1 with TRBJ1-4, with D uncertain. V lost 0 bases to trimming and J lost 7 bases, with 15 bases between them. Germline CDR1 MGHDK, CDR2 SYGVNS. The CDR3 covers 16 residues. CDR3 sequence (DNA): TGTGCCAGCAGTGAATATTCGGGGTTGGTGGGTGAAAAACTGTTTTTT. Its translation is CASSEYSGLVGEKLFF.

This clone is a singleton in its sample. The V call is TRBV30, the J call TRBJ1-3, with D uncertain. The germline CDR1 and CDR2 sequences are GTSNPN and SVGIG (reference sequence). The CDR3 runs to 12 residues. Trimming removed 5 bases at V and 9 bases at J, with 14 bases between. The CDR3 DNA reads TGTGCCTGGGGACCGGCCCTTGGCACCATATATTTT. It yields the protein CAWGPALGTIYF.

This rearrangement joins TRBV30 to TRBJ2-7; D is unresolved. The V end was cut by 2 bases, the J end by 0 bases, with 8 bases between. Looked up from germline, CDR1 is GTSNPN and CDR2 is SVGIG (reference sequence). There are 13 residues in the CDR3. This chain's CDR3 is CAWSKDRSYEQYF. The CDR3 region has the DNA TGTGCCTGGAGTAAGGACCGCTCCTACGAGCAGTACTTC. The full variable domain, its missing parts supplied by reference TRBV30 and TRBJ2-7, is SQTIHQWPATLVQPVGSPLSLECTVEGTSNPNLYWYRQAAGRGLQLLFYSVGIGQISSEVPQNLSASRPQDRQFILSSKKLLLSDSGFYLCAWSKDRSYEQYFGPGTRLTVT.

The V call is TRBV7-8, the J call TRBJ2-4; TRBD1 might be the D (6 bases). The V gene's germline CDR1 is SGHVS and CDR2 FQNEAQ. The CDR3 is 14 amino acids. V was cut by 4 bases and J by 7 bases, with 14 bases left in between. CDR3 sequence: CASSYQGKGNIQYF. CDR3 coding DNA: TGTGCCAGCAGCTACCAGGGGAAGGGGAACATTCAGTACTTC.

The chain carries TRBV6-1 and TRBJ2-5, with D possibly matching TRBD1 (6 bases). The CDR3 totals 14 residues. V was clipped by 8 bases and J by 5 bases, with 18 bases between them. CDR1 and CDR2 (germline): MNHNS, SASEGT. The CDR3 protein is CASAPRARGETQYF. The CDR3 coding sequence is TGTGCCAGCGCCCCTAGGGCTAGGGGGGAGACCCAGTACTTC.

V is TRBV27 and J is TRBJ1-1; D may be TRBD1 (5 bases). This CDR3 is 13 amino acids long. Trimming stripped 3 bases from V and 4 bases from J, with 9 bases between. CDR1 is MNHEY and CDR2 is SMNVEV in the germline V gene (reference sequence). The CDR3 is CASSFQGSTEAFF. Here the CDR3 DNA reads TGTGCCAGCAGTTTTCAGGGAAGCACTGAAGCTTTCTTT.

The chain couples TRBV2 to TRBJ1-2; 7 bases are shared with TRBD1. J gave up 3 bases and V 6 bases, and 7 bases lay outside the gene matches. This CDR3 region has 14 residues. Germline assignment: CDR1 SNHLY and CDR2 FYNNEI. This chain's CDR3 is CASSVQGTDYGYTF. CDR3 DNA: TGTGCCAGCAGCGTACAGGGGACAGACTATGGCTACACCTTC.

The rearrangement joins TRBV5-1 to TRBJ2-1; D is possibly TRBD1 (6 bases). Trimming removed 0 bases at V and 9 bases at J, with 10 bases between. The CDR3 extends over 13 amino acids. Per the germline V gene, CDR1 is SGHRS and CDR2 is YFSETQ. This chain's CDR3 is CASSLGGGGEQFF. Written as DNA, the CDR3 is TGCGCCAGCAGCTTGGGTGGGGGCGGTGAGCAGTTCTTC.

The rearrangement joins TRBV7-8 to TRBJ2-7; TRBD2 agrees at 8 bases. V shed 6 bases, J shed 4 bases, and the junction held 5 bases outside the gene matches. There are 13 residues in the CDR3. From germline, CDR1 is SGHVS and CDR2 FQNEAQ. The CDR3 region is CASRAGVRYEQYF. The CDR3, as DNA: TGTGCCAGCAGAGCGGGAGTGCGGTACGAGCAGTACTTC.

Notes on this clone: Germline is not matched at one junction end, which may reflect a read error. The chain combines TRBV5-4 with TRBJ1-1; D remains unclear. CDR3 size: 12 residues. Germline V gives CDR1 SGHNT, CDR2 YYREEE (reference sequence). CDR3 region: CASRLGGTEAFF. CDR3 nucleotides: TGTGCCAGCAGGTTGGGAGGCACTGAAGCTTTCTTT.

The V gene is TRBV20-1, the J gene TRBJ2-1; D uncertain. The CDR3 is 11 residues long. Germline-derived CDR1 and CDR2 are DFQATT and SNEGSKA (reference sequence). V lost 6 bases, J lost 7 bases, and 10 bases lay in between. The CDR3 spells CSADTDNEQFF. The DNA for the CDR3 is TGCAGTGCCGATACGGATAATGAGCAGTTCTTC.

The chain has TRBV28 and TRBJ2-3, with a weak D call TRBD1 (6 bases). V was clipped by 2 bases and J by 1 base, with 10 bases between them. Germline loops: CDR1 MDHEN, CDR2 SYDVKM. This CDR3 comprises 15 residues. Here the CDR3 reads CASSLGDTGTDTQYF. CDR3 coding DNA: TGTGCCAGCAGTTTAGGGGACACAGGCACAGATACGCAGTATTTT.

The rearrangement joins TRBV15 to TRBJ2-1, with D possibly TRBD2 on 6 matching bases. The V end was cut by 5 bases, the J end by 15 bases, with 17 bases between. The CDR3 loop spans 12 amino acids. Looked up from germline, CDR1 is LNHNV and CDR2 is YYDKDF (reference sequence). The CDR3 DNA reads TGTGCCACCAGCCGAGGATCAGGACTACTGTTCTTC. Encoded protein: CATSRGSGLLFF. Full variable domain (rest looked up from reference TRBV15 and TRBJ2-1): DAMVIQNPRYQVTQFGKPVTLSCSQTLNHNVMYWYQQKSSQAPKLLFHYYDKDFNNEADTPDNFQSRRPNTSFCFLDIRSPGLGDTAMYLCATSRGSGLLFFGPGTRLTVL.